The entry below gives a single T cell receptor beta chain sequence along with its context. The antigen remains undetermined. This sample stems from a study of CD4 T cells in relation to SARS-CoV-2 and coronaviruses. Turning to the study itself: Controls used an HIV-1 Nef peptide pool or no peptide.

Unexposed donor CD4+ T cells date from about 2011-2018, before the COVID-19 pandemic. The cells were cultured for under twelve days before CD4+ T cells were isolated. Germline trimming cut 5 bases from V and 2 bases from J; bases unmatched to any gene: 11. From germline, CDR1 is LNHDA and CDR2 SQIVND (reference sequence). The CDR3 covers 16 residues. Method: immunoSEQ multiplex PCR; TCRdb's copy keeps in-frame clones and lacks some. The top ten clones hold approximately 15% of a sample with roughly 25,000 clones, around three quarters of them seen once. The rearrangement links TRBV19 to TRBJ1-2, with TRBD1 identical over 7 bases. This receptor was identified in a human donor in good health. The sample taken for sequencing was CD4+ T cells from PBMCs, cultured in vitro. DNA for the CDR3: TGTGCCAGTAGTTCGACCGGGGGGGGACAGAACTATGGCTACACCTTC. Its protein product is CASSSTGGGQNYGYTF.